This T cell receptor (beta chain) was sequenced in a study of chemoradiotherapy in HPV16-positive cancers. Overall study results and limits: Candidate HPV-specific clones and E7-related TCR motifs grew in tumor during treatment.

Using immunoSEQ multiplex PCR, the repertoire was profiled, and TCRdb retains in-frame clones only, with some absent. This table holds about 1,600 clones, about 76% found once. Of note for this clone: Its antigen is still unknown.

Material: tumor tissue, obtained from a patient who underwent chemoradiotherapy. The clonotype was recovered from a human donor with HPV-associated anogenital cancer.

The CDR3 DNA reads as TGTGCCAGCAGTGAGAGACTAGCGGGAGGAGGGGAGACCCAGTACTTC. Translated: CASSERLAGGGETQYF. The chain recombines TRBV6-1 with TRBJ2-5; 13 nucleotides match TRBD2. The V and J ends lost 3 bases and 5 bases, in that order; junction bases with no gene match: 6. Germline V CDR1 and CDR2: MNHNS, SASEGT. The CDR3 covers 16 residues.